The rows below give T cell receptor beta chains drawn from one sample of a study of blood T cell repertoires in COVID-19. Measured with immunoSEQ multiplex PCR; TCRdb has only the in-frame clones, and not every one. The table has about 320,000 clones, around 86% seen once. Source material: peripheral blood. All receptors derive from a woman in her forties or fifties with acute or convalescent COVID-19. CDR3s include the opening cysteine and the closing phenylalanine or tryptophan. The D gene is left open where the match is weak. Some rows have no size entry. The others give once, few or many, or a class for an expanded clone.

TGTGCCAGCAGCTTACTAGCGGGAGTCAATGAGCAGTTCTTC	CASSLLAGVNEQFF	TRBD2	TRBV7-9	TRBJ2-1	NA
TGTGCCAGCAGCTTGTGGGCAGGGTACGCCAATGAGCAGTTCTTC	CASSLWAGYANEQFF	NA	TRBV5-6	TRBJ2-1	NA
TGTGCCAGCAGCGTAGAGGGAGGCCCCTACGAGCAGTACTTC	CASSVEGGPYEQYF	NA	TRBV9	TRBJ2-7	NA
TGCAGCGTTGGCTATACCGGGACAGGGGGCACTGAAGCTTTCTTT	CSVGYTGTGGTEAFF	TRBD1	TRBV29-1	TRBJ1-1	NA
TGTGCCAGCGGGGGGAGTGTGGACTATGGCTACACCTTC	CASGGSVDYGYTF	NA	TRBV28	TRBJ1-2	NA
TGTGCCAGCAGCGCAGACAGGGGGGTAGTAGAAGCTTTCTTT	CASSADRGVVEAFF	TRBD1	TRBV9	TRBJ1-1	once
TGCGCCAGCAGCCAAGTATTGGGGGCGGACTATGGCTACACCTTC	CASSQVLGADYGYTF	NA	TRBV4-3	TRBJ1-2	NA
TGCGCCAGCAGCTTGGGCTTTCGCGGGAGACCCTACGAGCAGTACTTC	CASSLGFRGRPYEQYF	TRBD2	TRBV5-1	TRBJ2-7	NA
TGTGCCAGCAGTTTAATGGCAGGGGTTCCTCAGCCCCAGCATTTT	CASSLMAGVPQPQHF	NA	TRBV27	TRBJ1-5	NA
TGCGCCAGCAGCCAAACCCGGGACAGGGGGAACCAGTACTTC	CASSQTRDRGNQYF	TRBD1	TRBV4-1	TRBJ2-5	NA
TGTGCCAGCAGTCACACCGGGACTAGCTCCCACGAGCAGTACTTC	CASSHTGTSSHEQYF	TRBD2	TRBV6-2/TRBV6-3	TRBJ2-7	NA
TGTGCCAGCAGTGACCTGACTAGCGGAGAGCAGTTCTTC	CASSDLTSGEQFF	TRBD2	TRBV6-2/TRBV6-3	TRBJ2-1	NA
TGCGCCAGCAGCTTGGCCCTAGATACGCAGTATTTT	CASSLALDTQYF	NA	TRBV5-1	TRBJ2-3	NA
TGTGCCAGCAGCCCGACTAGCGGGAGCCCCCTATGGGACTTC	CASSPTSGSPLWDF	TRBD2	TRBV7-2	TRBJ2-5	NA
TGCGCCACCTCCGGACTAGCGGGAAACACCGGGGAGCTGTTTTTT	CATSGLAGNTGELFF	TRBD2	TRBV5-1	TRBJ2-2	NA
TGCGCCAGCTCAACTAGCAATTCCTACAATGAGCAGTTCTTC	CASSTSNSYNEQFF	NA	TRBV10-2	TRBJ2-1	once
TGTGCCAGCAGTTACTGGAGGGGTAGCACAGATACGCAGTATTTT	CASSYWRGSTDTQYF	NA	TRBV6-6	TRBJ2-3	NA
TGCGCCAGCAGCCAAGTTGCTAGCGGGAGGAATCGCAATGAGCAGTTCTTC	CASSQVASGRNRNEQFF	TRBD2	TRBV4-1	TRBJ2-1	NA
TGTGCCAGCAGTTACGCTGGGGGCCCCACAGATACGCAGTATTTT	CASSYAGGPTDTQYF	NA	TRBV6-2/TRBV6-3	TRBJ2-3	NA
TGTGCCAGCAGTTCCCGGTCCGGCGGGAGGGCCTTAAAGACCCAGTACTTC	CASSSRSGGRALKTQYF	TRBD2	TRBV6-2/TRBV6-3	TRBJ2-5	NA
TGTGCCAGCTCACGAGAGAGCAAGAGCTCCTACGAGCAGTACTTC	CASSRESKSSYEQYF	NA	TRBV7-2	TRBJ2-7	NA
TGTGCCAGCTCACGGGACAGGATCAGCGAGCAGTACTTC	CASSRDRISEQYF	TRBD1	TRBV18	TRBJ2-7	NA
TGTGCCAGCAGCTTTACGAGGGTGGACACTGAAGCTTTCTTT	CASSFTRVDTEAFF	NA	TRBV7-2	TRBJ1-1	NA
TGTGCCAGCTCACGACAGGGGGTTGTGACTGAAGCTTTCTTT	CASSRQGVVTEAFF	TRBD1	TRBV18	TRBJ1-1	NA
TGTGCCAGCAGCCTTGCCCTTGGGCAGATTTCAACTAATGAAAAACTGTTTTTT	CASSLALGQISTNEKLFF	NA	TRBV11-3	TRBJ1-4	NA
TGTGCCAGCAGTTTCGTGGGCAGTACGCAGTATTTT	CASSFVGSTQYF	NA	TRBV28	TRBJ2-3	NA
TGTGCCAGCAGCCCTAATCGGGTTGGTACTGAAGCTTTCTTT	CASSPNRVGTEAFF	NA	TRBV7-3	TRBJ1-1	NA
TGTGCCAGTAGGAAAAAGGACAGGGGCGCTAATGAAAAACTGTTTTTT	CASRKKDRGANEKLFF	TRBD1	TRBV19	TRBJ1-4	few
TGTGCCAGCAGTGACAACTCTGGGGCCAACGTCCTGACTTTC	CASSDNSGANVLTF	NA	TRBV25-1	TRBJ2-6	NA
TGTGCCTGGAGTTTTAACTACGAGCAGTACTTC	CAWSFNYEQYF	NA	TRBV30	TRBJ2-7	NA
TGTGCCAGCAGTCCCCTCGAGGTTGACAGGGGGCAAGGAGAGACCCAGTACTTC	CASSPLEVDRGQGETQYF	TRBD1	TRBV28	TRBJ2-5	NA
TGCGCCAGCAGCTTGGTCGCGTACCAAGAGACCCAGTACTTC	CASSLVAYQETQYF	NA	TRBV5-1	TRBJ2-5	once
TGTGCCAGCAGCTTCGGGAATCAGGATAGCACTGAAGCTTTCTTT	CASSFGNQDSTEAFF	NA	TRBV7-6	TRBJ1-1	NA
TGCAGCGTTGGAGGACAGGCTAGCAATCAGCCCCAGCATTTT	CSVGGQASNQPQHF	TRBD1	TRBV29-1	TRBJ1-5	once
TGTGCCAGCAGTTTCCCGGACAGGGATCAGTTCTTC	CASSFPDRDQFF	TRBD1	TRBV12-3/TRBV12-4	TRBJ2-1	NA
TGTGCCAGCAGTACCGACAGGGGGGTTAGTACCGGGGAGCTGTTTTTT	CASSTDRGVSTGELFF	TRBD1	TRBV2	TRBJ2-2	few
TGCAGCGCCGACCGCGCCTGGGGCTTCACAGATACGCAGTATTTT	CSADRAWGFTDTQYF	NA	TRBV29-1	TRBJ2-3	NA
TGTGCCAGCAGCCCCCGGGACAGGAACACTGAAGCTTTCTTT	CASSPRDRNTEAFF	TRBD1	TRBV9	TRBJ1-1	NA